This is a list of T cell receptor beta chains from one sample in a study of T-cell memory formation after mild COVID-19. TCRdb re-called the 5' RACE reads through MiXCR, storing one row per CDR3 protein. The data show a few hundred thousand distinct CDR3 sequences, over 15% seen once. Sequenced: PBMCs or a T cell subset sorted from them (not recorded which). Receptors were obtained from a man aged 18 to 30 who had mild COVID-19 (a few samples of this study predate the infection). Cell type and time point are not known. CDR3s include the opening cysteine and the closing phenylalanine or tryptophan.

v_call,cdr3_aa
TRBV27,CASSNREYSPLHF
TRBV3-1,CASSQGVHPQHF
TRBV5-1,CASSLATGNTIYF
TRBV12-3/TRBV12-4,CASSVAREQFF
TRBV10-3,CASQLGGTTYEQYF
TRBV11-2,CASSLIRHQETQYF
TRBV9,CASSREGGTAFF
TRBV12-3/TRBV12-4,CASSRQRGAGYGYTF
TRBV5-1,CASSLAPYSGNTIYF
TRBV7-9,CASSLSSGSYEQYF
TRBV27,CASSLGSALETQYF
TRBV4-1,CASSHVSTSSYNEQFF
TRBV29-1,CSVEDDDSIQGAGETQYF